The 16 T cell receptor beta chains below come from one sample, sequenced in a study of CD8 T cells in Susac syndrome. Reverse transcription of about 0.5 to 1 ug RNA was carried out with random hexamers. TCRdb processed the immunoSEQ multiplex PCR reads anew with MiXCR; each CDR3 protein has one entry. Of about 120,000 distinct CDR3 sequences detected, roughly 94% appear once; the ten largest clones hold 0.095% to 0.1%. The sequenced sample consisted of CD4+ T cells from PBMCs. These receptors were collected from a human donor in good health.

The V gene is TRBV6-2 or TRBV6-3, the J gene TRBJ2-5; TRBD2 matches 8 bases. CDR3 length equals 17 residues. Germline CDR1 is MNHEY and CDR2 is SVGEGT. V dropped 5 bases and J dropped 5; count of bases not matched to a gene: 16. CDR3 DNA: TGTGCCAGCAGTCCCGTCCTAGCGGGCGAAATCCGGGAGACCCAGTACTTC. It encodes CASSPVLAGEIRETQYF.

The CDR3 DNA reads TGTGCCAGCAGTTTATCGCCCAGGTCTAGTGGCTACACCTTC. It translates to CASSLSPRSSGYTF. The chain links TRBV27 to TRBJ1-2; D remains ambiguous. Germline V gene sequence: CDR1 MNHEY, CDR2 SMNVEV (reference sequence). V was trimmed by 0 bases and J by 7 bases, leaving 12 bases between them. The CDR3 is made up of 14 amino acids.

This chain links TRBV15 with TRBJ1-1; TRBD1 matches at 9 bases. Germline V gene lookup returns CDR1 LNHNV and CDR2 YYDKDF (reference sequence). V shed 8 bases and J 3 bases; nucleotides not matched to a gene: 4. This CDR3 is built from 13 residues. In nucleotides, the CDR3 is TGTGCCACCGGGACAGGGTTGTACACTGAAGCTTTCTTT. It codes for CATGTGLYTEAFF. Combining the CDR3 with reference TRBV15 and TRBJ1-1 gives the whole variable domain DAMVIQNPRYQVTQFGKPVTLSCSQTLNHNVMYWYQQKSSQAPKLLFHYYDKDFNNEADTPDNFQSRRPNTSFCFLDIRSPGLGDTAMYLCATGTGLYTEAFFGQGTRLTVV.

The chain employs TRBV29-1 and TRBJ2-5; perhaps D is TRBD1 or TRBD2 (6 bases each). V was pared by 3 bases and J by 5 bases, with 10 bases between. Germline CDR1 reads SQVTM; CDR2 reads ANQGSEA. This CDR3 has 12 residues. CDR3: CSVDTGRETQYF. In DNA form, the CDR3 reads TGCAGCGTTGATACAGGGAGGGAGACCCAGTACTTC.

The rearrangement links TRBV5-1 to TRBJ2-3; 9 bases are a match to TRBD1. J was trimmed by 2 bases and V by 4 bases; bases with no gene match: 2. Germline CDR1 reads SGHRS; CDR2 reads YFSETQ. The length of the CDR3 is 14 residues. CDR3 bases: TGCGCCAGCAGCAGGGACAGGGACACAGATACGCAGTATTTT. This translates into CASSRDRDTDTQYF.

To note about this clonotype: Its ends do not fully match the called genes, so a read error is possible. This rearrangement joins TRBV6-1 to TRBJ2-2; 7 bases are shared with TRBD2. This CDR3 contains 14 residues. Germline V CDR1 and CDR2: MNHNS, SASEGT. The CDR3 is CTSGVAAGAGELFF. In DNA form, the CDR3 reads TGTACCAGCGGCGTAGCCGCGGGGGCCGGGGAGCTGTTTTTT.

V is TRBV2 and J is TRBJ2-3, with 9 nucleotides matching TRBD2. V was pared by 7 bases and J by 5 bases, with 10 bases of the junction left unmatched. The germline V gene has CDR1 SNHLY and CDR2 FYNNEI. CDR3 length equals 15 residues. The CDR3 reads CASNAAGGKGDTQYF. As DNA, the CDR3 is TGTGCCAGCAATGCGGCGGGAGGGAAAGGAGATACGCAGTATTTT. Based on the CDR3 plus reference TRBV2 and TRBJ2-3, the full variable domain is EPEVTQTPSHQVTQMGQEVILRCVPISNHLYFYWYRQILGQKVEFLVSFYNNEISEKSEIFDDQFSVERPDGSNFTLKIRSTKLEDSAMYFCASNAAGGKGDTQYFGPGTRLTVL.

The chain links TRBV27 to TRBJ1-6; TRBD1 agrees at 9 bases. CDR3 length: 15 amino acids. Losses at the gene ends were 7 bases for V and 9 bases for J; bases not matched to a gene: 10. CDR1 is MNHEY and CDR2 is SMNVEV in the germline V gene (reference sequence). CDR3 nucleotide sequence: TGTGCCAGCACTGTGGTAGGGACAGGGACTTCACCCCTCCACTTT. It codes for CASTVVGTGTSPLHF.

The rearrangement uses TRBV24-1 and TRBJ2-5, with a possible D match to TRBD1 (6 bases). There are 14 residues in the CDR3. The V and J ends lost 4 bases and 1 base respectively, with 9 bases between them. Looked up from germline, CDR1 is KGHDR and CDR2 is SFDVKD. The CDR3 loop is CATSDPDSQETQYF. DNA of the CDR3: TGTGCCACCAGTGACCCGGACAGCCAAGAGACCCAGTACTTC.

CDR3 residues: CASSLSIFQQYF. The CDR3 bases are TGTGCCAGCAGCCTTTCTATCTTTCAGCAGTACTTC. The rearrangement joins TRBV14 to TRBJ2-7; unclear D gene. The germline gives CDR1 SGHDN, CDR2 FVKESK. V lost 4 bases to trimming and J lost 8 bases, with 12 bases between them. This CDR3 has 12 residues. Using reference TRBV14 and TRBJ2-7 for the parts outside the CDR3, the full variable domain is EAGVTQFPSHSVIEKGQTVTLRCDPISGHDNLYWYRRVMGKEIKFLLHFVKESKQDESGMPNNRFLAERTGGTYSTLKVQPAELEDSGVYFCASSLSIFQQYFGPGTRLTVT.

V is TRBV2 and J is TRBJ1-5, with a possible D match to TRBD1 (5 bases). This CDR3 is 13 amino acids long. Deletions cut 9 bases from V and 1 base from J, with 10 bases between. The germline V gene encodes CDR1 SNHLY and CDR2 FYNNEI. The CDR3 protein is CASKGTSNQPQHF. CDR3 DNA: TGTGCCAGTAAAGGGACGAGCAATCAGCCCCAGCATTTT.

The rearrangement uses TRBV6-6 and TRBJ1-1; no clear D. Germline V gene lookup returns CDR1 MNHNY and CDR2 SVGAGI (reference sequence). This CDR3 region has 14 residues. The germline V and J ends were trimmed by 6 bases and 3 bases, with 14 bases remaining between them. The CDR3: CASRKTASDTEAFF. CDR3 DNA sequence: TGTGCCAGCAGAAAGACCGCCTCCGACACTGAAGCTTTCTTT.

The rearrangement uses TRBV6-1 and TRBJ1-2; no definite D call. The CDR3 extends over 12 amino acids. Germline-derived CDR1 and CDR2 are MNHNS and SASEGT. The ends were cut back, 5 bases at V and 8 bases at J, with 12 bases in the middle. Here the CDR3 reads CASSYRDLGYTF. In DNA form, the CDR3 reads TGTGCCAGCAGTTATAGGGATTTGGGCTACACCTTC.

This clonotype was seen only a few times. This chain links TRBV3-1 with TRBJ2-3; TRBD1 agrees at 8 bases. Germline V gene lookup returns CDR1 LGHDT and CDR2 YNNKEL (reference sequence). The CDR3 runs to 18 residues. Trimming removed 4 bases from V and 2 bases from J; junction bases left unmatched: 14. CDR3 DNA: TGTGCCAGCAGCCCAAGGCCCGACCAGGGGGCTCCCACAGATACGCAGTATTTT. It yields the protein CASSPRPDQGAPTDTQYF.

The V and J genes are TRBV20-1 and TRBJ1-5, with unresolved D. The CDR3 length is 16 residues. CDR1 is DFQATT, CDR2 SNEGSKA, per germline (reference sequence). V lost 2 bases, J lost 0 bases, and 14 bases lay in between. As DNA, the CDR3 is TGCAGTGCTAGATTCGGCGGATCGGATAGCAATCAGCCCCAGCATTTT. Encoded protein: CSARFGGSDSNQPQHF.

The J gene is TRBJ1-1, the V gene TRBV9; perhaps TRBD1 as D (6 bases). The V gene's germline CDR1 is SGDLS and CDR2 YYNGEE. Deletions cut 4 bases from V and 3 bases from J, with 13 bases between. The CDR3 is 14 residues long. The CDR3 protein is CASSSQGSYTEAFF. CDR3 DNA sequence: TGTGCCAGCAGCTCACAGGGTTCCTACACTGAAGCTTTCTTT.